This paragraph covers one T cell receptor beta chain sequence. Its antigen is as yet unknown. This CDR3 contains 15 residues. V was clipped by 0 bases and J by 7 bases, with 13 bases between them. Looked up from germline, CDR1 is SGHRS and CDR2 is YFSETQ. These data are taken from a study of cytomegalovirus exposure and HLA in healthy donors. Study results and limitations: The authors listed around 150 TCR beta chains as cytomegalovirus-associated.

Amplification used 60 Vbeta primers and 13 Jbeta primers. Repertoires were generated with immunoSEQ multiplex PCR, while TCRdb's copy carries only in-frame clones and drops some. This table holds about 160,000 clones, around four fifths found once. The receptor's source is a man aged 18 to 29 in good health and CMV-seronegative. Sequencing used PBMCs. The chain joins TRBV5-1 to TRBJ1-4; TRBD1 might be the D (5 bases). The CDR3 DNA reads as TGCGCCAGCAGCTTGGCGGGCAGGGATGGTGAAAAACTGTTTTTT. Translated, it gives CASSLAGRDGEKLFF. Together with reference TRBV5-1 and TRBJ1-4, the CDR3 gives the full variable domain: KAGVTQTPRYLIKTRGQQVTLSCSPISGHRSVSWYQQTPGQGLQFLFEYFSETQRNKGNFPGRFSGRQFSNSRSEMNVSTLELGDSALYLCASSLAGRDGEKLFFGSGTQLSVL.